This T cell receptor beta chain was profiled in a study of T-cell reconstitution after alpha-beta-depleted transplantation in children. This clonotype showed up many times. What it binds is unknown. Study-level results: Hyperexpanded clones declined; after one year, newly produced T cells mostly supplied diversity. As was reported, about two months after transplant, alpha-beta T cells came from several hundred expanded graft clones. Some patients showed high day-60 TCRbeta diversity, which derived from surviving recipient T cells and thymic progenitors.

Unique molecular identifiers were used to barcode this TCRbeta library. TCRdb redid the calling of the PCR reads with MiXCR, one entry per CDR3 protein. Of around 670,000 distinct CDR3 sequences in the sample, roughly 13% were seen once. The input for sequencing was PBMCs, taken before TCRalphabeta/CD19-depleted stem cell transplant. This TCR came from a girl between 2 and 10 years old with congenital amegakaryocytic thrombocytopenia, due to receive a stem cell transplant.

CDR3 in DNA: TGCGCCAGCAGGTCGCAGGGATCCAAAAACATTCAGTACTTC. It specifies CASRSQGSKNIQYF. The chain carries TRBV5-1 and TRBJ2-4, with D maybe TRBD1 (5 bases). Trimming pared 5 bases from V and 2 bases from J, leaving 11 bases between. Germline CDR1 is SGHRS and CDR2 is YFSETQ. The CDR3 sequence is 14 residues long.